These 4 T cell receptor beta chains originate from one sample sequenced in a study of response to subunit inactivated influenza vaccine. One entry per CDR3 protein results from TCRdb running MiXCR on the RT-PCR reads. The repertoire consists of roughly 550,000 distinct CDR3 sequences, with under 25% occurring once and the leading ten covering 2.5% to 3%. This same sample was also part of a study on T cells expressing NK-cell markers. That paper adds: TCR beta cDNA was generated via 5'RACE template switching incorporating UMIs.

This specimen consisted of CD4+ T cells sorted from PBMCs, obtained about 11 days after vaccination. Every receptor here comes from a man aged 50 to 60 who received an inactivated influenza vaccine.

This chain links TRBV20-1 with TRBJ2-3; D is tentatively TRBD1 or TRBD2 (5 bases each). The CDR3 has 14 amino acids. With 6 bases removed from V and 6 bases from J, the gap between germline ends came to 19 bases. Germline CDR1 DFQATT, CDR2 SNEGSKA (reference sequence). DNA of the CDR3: TGCAGTGCCCACGGGACCTACCGAGGGGATACGCAGTATTTT. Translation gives CSAHGTYRGDTQYF.

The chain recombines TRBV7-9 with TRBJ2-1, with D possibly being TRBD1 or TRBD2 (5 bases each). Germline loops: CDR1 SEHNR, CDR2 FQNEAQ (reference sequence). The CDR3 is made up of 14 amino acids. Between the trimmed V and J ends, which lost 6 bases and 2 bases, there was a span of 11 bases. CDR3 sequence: CASSRMGAYNEQFF. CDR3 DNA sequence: TGTGCCAGCAGTCGCATGGGGGCCTACAATGAGCAGTTCTTC. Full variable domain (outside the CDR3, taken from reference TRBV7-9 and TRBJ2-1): DTGVSQNPRHKITKRGQNVTFRCDPISEHNRLYWYRQTLGQGPEFLTYFQNEAQLEKSRLLSDRFSAERPKGSFSTLEIQRTEQGDSAMYLCASSRMGAYNEQFFGPGTRLTVL.

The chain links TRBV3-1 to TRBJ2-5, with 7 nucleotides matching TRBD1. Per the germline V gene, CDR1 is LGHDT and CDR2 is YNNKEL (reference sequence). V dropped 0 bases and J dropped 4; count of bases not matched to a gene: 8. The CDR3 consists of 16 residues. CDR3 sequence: CASSQDFVRGRETQYF. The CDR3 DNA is TGTGCCAGCAGCCAAGATTTCGTCAGGGGGAGAGAGACCCAGTACTTC.

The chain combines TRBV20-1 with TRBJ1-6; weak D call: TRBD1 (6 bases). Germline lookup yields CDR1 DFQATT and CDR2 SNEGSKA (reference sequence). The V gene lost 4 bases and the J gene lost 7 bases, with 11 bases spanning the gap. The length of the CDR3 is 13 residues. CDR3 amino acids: CSATGQKNSPLHF. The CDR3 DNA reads TGCAGTGCTACAGGACAGAAAAATTCACCCCTCCACTTT.